One and the same sample provided the 28 T cell receptor beta chains below, sequenced in a study of shared clonotypes between healthy human individuals. Libraries were prepared by immunoSEQ multiplex PCR; TCRdb keeps only in-frame clonotypes and omits some of them. The sample shows millions of clones, roughly 96% of them seen only once. Sample: naive CD4+ T cells sorted from blood. The subset denotes: CD45RA+ positively selected. These receptors originate from a man aged 18 to 35 in good health.

The chain has TRBV7-9 and TRBJ1-2, with 8 bases lining up with TRBD1. Germline V gene data show CDR1 as SEHNR and CDR2 as FQNEAQ (reference sequence). This CDR3 region has 17 residues. The V gene end was trimmed by 1 base and the J gene end by 6 bases; junction bases not matched to a gene: 13. CDR3 in amino acids: CASSLGTGFSGNDGYTF. The DNA for the CDR3 is TGTGCCAGCAGCTTAGGGACAGGGTTTTCTGGGAACGATGGCTACACCTTC.

The chain uses TRBV2 and TRBJ2-5; 7 nucleotides line up with TRBD2. Germline-derived CDR1 and CDR2 are SNHLY and FYNNEI. The CDR3 is made up of 14 amino acids. After removal of 8 bases from V and 4 bases from J, the junction contained 10 bases not matched to a gene. This chain's CDR3 is CASLLAPTGETQYF. In nucleotides, the CDR3 is TGTGCCAGCCTACTAGCGCCGACGGGAGAGACCCAGTACTTC.

This chain's CDR3 is CASSYFDSSGNTIYF. In nucleotides, the CDR3 is TGTGCCAGCAGTTATTTCGACAGCTCTGGAAACACCATATATTTT. The chain links TRBV6-6 to TRBJ1-3; D is possibly TRBD1 (5 bases). This CDR3 spans 15 amino acids. Germline V CDR1 and CDR2: MNHNY, SVGAGI (reference sequence). The ends were cut back, 3 bases at V and 0 bases at J, with 9 bases in the middle.

The V gene is TRBV10-3, the J gene TRBJ2-7, with 7 bases that match TRBD1. V shed 0 bases and J 3 bases; nucleotides not matched to a gene: 5. The V gene's germline CDR1 is ENHRY and CDR2 SYGVKD. The CDR3 length is 15 residues. The CDR3 coding sequence is TGTGCCATCAGTGAGTCCGACAGGGTGGGCTACGAGCAGTACTTC. Translation: CAISESDRVGYEQYF.

The chain has TRBV18 and TRBJ2-5; D might be TRBD2 (7 bases). The CDR3 runs 14 residues. V was clipped by 0 bases and J by 5 bases, with 10 bases between them. Germline loops: CDR1 KGHSH, CDR2 LQKENI. CDR3 sequence: CASSPPEGGETQYF. CDR3 sequence (DNA): TGTGCCAGCTCACCACCGGAGGGGGGGGAGACCCAGTACTTC.

The rearrangement joins TRBV6-6 to TRBJ1-2; 7 bases are shared with TRBD1. CDR3 length equals 15 residues. CDR1 MNHNY and CDR2 SVGAGI come from the germline V gene (reference sequence). Germline trimming cut 6 bases from V and 2 bases from J; bases unmatched to any gene: 9. Written as DNA, the CDR3 is TGTGCCAGCAGCCTCAGCCTACAGGGGAACTATGGCTACACCTTC. Protein product: CASSLSLQGNYGYTF.

The J gene is TRBJ1-2, the V gene TRBV6-6, with a weak D call TRBD1 (5 bases). CDR1 MNHNY and CDR2 SVGAGI come from the germline V gene (reference sequence). V was clipped by 6 bases and J by 4 bases, with 12 bases between them. The CDR3 extends over 13 amino acids. Here the CDR3 reads CASRQGTVYGYTF. For the CDR3, the DNA is TGTGCCAGCAGACAAGGGACGGTCTATGGCTACACCTTC.

The J gene is TRBJ2-3, the V gene TRBV6-1; 11 nucleotides agree with TRBD2. CDR3 length: 16 residues. Germline lookup yields CDR1 MNHNS and CDR2 SASEGT. Trimming removed 3 bases from V and 5 bases from J; junction bases left unmatched: 7. The CDR3 protein is CASSDKTSGSRDTQYF. The CDR3 DNA is TGTGCCAGCAGTGATAAAACTAGCGGGAGTAGAGATACGCAGTATTTT.

The CDR3 DNA sequence: TGTGCCAGCAGCTTAGAAGGCCGTCGGGACGAGCAGTACTTC. It encodes CASSLEGRRDEQYF. This chain joins TRBV11-2 and TRBJ2-7; no clear D. V was cut by 0 bases and J by 5 bases, with 11 bases left in between. Germline-derived CDR1 and CDR2 are SGHAT and FQNNGV. The CDR3 consists of 14 residues.

Worth noting for this clone: The sample holds other DNA sequences that translate to the same CDR3. The genes are TRBV19 and TRBJ1-2; 7 bases agree with TRBD1. The CDR3 consists of 13 residues. Germline assignment: CDR1 LNHDA and CDR2 SQIVND (reference sequence). V dropped 5 bases and J dropped 3; count of bases not matched to a gene: 3. In DNA form, the CDR3 reads TGTGCCAGTAGTCCTGACAGGGACTATGGCTACACCTTC. Its protein is CASSPDRDYGYTF.

This rearrangement joins TRBV2 to TRBJ1-4, with unresolved D. CDR1 and CDR2 from the germline V gene are SNHLY and FYNNEI. Trimming took 1 base from V and 5 from J, leaving 8 bases between them. The CDR3 spans 14 residues. Here the CDR3 DNA reads TGTGCCAGCAGTGAAGGCAAGACCAATGAAAAACTGTTTTTT. It codes for CASSEGKTNEKLFF.

Of note for this clone: One end of the junction does not line up with germline, which may come from a read error. This sequence joins TRBV6-6 and TRBJ2-7; TRBD2 agrees at 13 bases. Germline-derived CDR1 and CDR2 are MNHNY and SVGAGI (reference sequence). The CDR3 consists of 13 residues. The chain's CDR3 is CASQSTRPGLAGF. The CDR3 DNA follows: TGTGCCAGCCAATCCACTCGACCGGGACTAGCGGGGTTC.

This chain links TRBV4-3 with TRBJ2-5; 7 bases map to TRBD1. The V and J ends lost 2 bases and 2 bases, in that order; junction bases with no gene match: 5. Germline assignment: CDR1 LGHNA and CDR2 YSLEER. CDR3 length: 15 amino acids. CDR3 nucleotides: TGCGCCAGCAGCCAAACAGGGACAGAGCAAGAGACCCAGTACTTC. Translation: CASSQTGTEQETQYF.

This chain links TRBV28 with TRBJ1-1, with 7 bases identical to TRBD1. The CDR3 is 13 residues long. The trim removed 6 bases at V and 2 bases at J, leaving 3 bases unmatched. The germline CDR1 and CDR2 sequences are MDHEN and SYDVKM. CDR3 loop: CASRGQFNTEAFF. The CDR3 nucleotides are TGTGCCAGCAGGGGACAGTTTAACACTGAAGCTTTCTTT.

The CDR3: CATSTPSGGLPSNTGELFF. The CDR3 coding sequence is TGTGCCACCAGCACCCCCAGCGGGGGGCTTCCTTCGAACACCGGGGAGCTGTTTTTT. This chain links TRBV15 with TRBJ2-2, with TRBD2 matching over 9 bases. Per the germline V gene, CDR1 is LNHNV and CDR2 is YYDKDF (reference sequence). The V and J ends lost 4 bases and 0 bases, in that order; junction bases with no gene match: 12. The CDR3 length is 19 residues.

The chain couples TRBV25-1 to TRBJ1-2; the D gene is possibly TRBD1 (6 bases). CDR3 length equals 14 residues. Germline V gene data show CDR1 as MGHDK and CDR2 as SYGVNS. Trimming removed 4 bases at V and 2 bases at J, with 11 bases between. The CDR3 DNA follows: TGTGCCAGCAGTGTTGGGGGCTCGAACTATGGCTACACCTTC. This encodes CASSVGGSNYGYTF.

A few counts support this clone. The chain uses TRBV6-5 and TRBJ2-7; possibly TRBD2 for D (5 bases). Trimming shortened V by 11 bases and J by 0 bases, and 11 bases separated the two germline ends. Germline V CDR1 and CDR2: MNHEY, SVGAGI. The CDR3 covers 12 residues. CDR3 coding DNA: TGTGCCGTCCAAGCGGACTCCTACGAGCAGTACTTC. Protein product: CAVQADSYEQYF.

The rearrangement links TRBV21-1 to TRBJ2-3; the D call TRBD1 from the table was never checked on the DNA. TRBV21-1 is given as a pseudogene. CDR3 length: 16 residues. CDR3 sequence reads: CASSKAPVQGFNTQYF. The CDR3 DNA is TGTGCCAGCAGCAAAGCCCCCGTACAGGGGTTTAATACGCAGTATTTT.

Notes on this clone: Other DNA sequences in this specimen translate into the identical CDR3. Here the CDR3 DNA reads TGTGCCAGCAGTTTAGGGAGGGAAGCTTTCTTT. Its protein is CASSLGREAFF. This chain uses TRBV28 with TRBJ1-1; no clear D gene. Germline V lookup: CDR1 MDHEN, CDR2 SYDVKM. With 2 bases removed from V and 8 bases from J, the gap between germline ends came to 6 bases. The CDR3 sequence is 11 residues long.

V gene TRBV7-9 combines with J gene TRBJ1-6; D remains ambiguous. Looked up from germline, CDR1 is SEHNR and CDR2 is FQNEAQ (reference sequence). The V end was cut by 1 base, the J end by 8 bases, with 15 bases between. The CDR3 covers 16 residues. The CDR3 region is CASSLGSGNSDSPLHF. The CDR3 DNA is TGTGCCAGCAGCTTAGGATCGGGGAATTCGGATTCACCCCTCCACTTT. The full variable domain, its missing parts supplied by reference TRBV7-9 and TRBJ1-6, is DTGVSQNPRHKITKRGQNVTFRCDPISEHNRLYWYRQTLGQGPEFLTYFQNEAQLEKSRLLSDRFSAERPKGSFSTLEIQRTEQGDSAMYLCASSLGSGNSDSPLHFGNGTRLTVT.

Notes on this clone: The same CDR3 can be traced to other DNA sequences in this sample. This chain connects TRBV10-2 to TRBJ1-5; no firm D call. Germline CDR1 reads WSHSY; CDR2 reads SAAADI. V lost 0 bases to trimming and J lost 7 bases, with 4 bases between them. The CDR3 has 12 amino acids. The CDR3 is CASSESPQPQHF. DNA for the CDR3: TGCGCCAGCAGTGAGTCACCACAGCCCCAGCATTTT.

The chain links TRBV29-1 to TRBJ2-1, with D perhaps matching TRBD2 (7 bases). The V end was cut by 4 bases, the J end by 6 bases, with 28 bases between. Germline CDR1 and CDR2: SQVTM and ANQGSEA. The CDR3 sequence is 18 residues long. DNA for the CDR3: TGCAGCGTTGGAAGGAGGTTAGCGGGTGAGGGGGGTCTCAATGAGCAGTTCTTC. Its protein product is CSVGRRLAGEGGLNEQFF.

The rearrangement joins TRBV7-2 to TRBJ1-2; maybe TRBD1 (6 bases). The V gene's germline CDR1 is SGHTA and CDR2 FQGNSA. V lost 0 bases, J lost 4 bases, and 12 bases lay in between. The length of the CDR3 is 15 residues. CDR3 DNA: TGTGCCAGCAGCTTAGCGCTGGGGGCGGGCTATGGCTACACCTTC. Translation gives CASSLALGAGYGYTF.

This clone came up once. The chain has TRBV6-5 and TRBJ2-7, with 12 bases aligning to TRBD1. The germline V gene has CDR1 MNHEY and CDR2 SVGAGI. The junction had 9 bases not matched to a gene; V was cut back by 8 bases and J by 4 bases. CDR3 length: 15 residues. CDR3 sequence (DNA): TGTGCCAGCTATTCGAAGGGACAGGGGGCTTACGAGCAGTACTTC. Protein: CASYSKGQGAYEQYF.

This clone was seen only once. The same CDR3 arises from other DNA sequences in this sample as well. This chain links TRBV9 with TRBJ1-6; D unclear. Trimming shortened V by 0 bases and J by 7 bases, and 5 bases separated the two germline ends. The CDR3 spans 13 residues. CDR1 is SGDLS, CDR2 YYNGEE, per germline. The CDR3 DNA is TGTGCCAGCAGCGTAGAAGTGAATTCACCCCTCCACTTT. This encodes CASSVEVNSPLHF.

As concerns this clone: This same CDR3 is encoded by further DNA sequences in the sample. J is TRBJ2-7 and V is TRBV6-1; no clear D gene. Trimming cost V 4 bases and J 3 bases, with 4 bases left between them. The CDR3 is 11 residues long. Germline V gene data show CDR1 as MNHNS and CDR2 as SASEGT. The DNA for the CDR3 is TGTGCCAGCAGTGTGTTCTACGAGCAGTACTTC. Translated, it gives CASSVFYEQYF.

The V call is TRBV28, the J call TRBJ1-1; 9 nucleotides match TRBD1. Germline trimming cut 6 bases from V and 1 base from J; bases unmatched to any gene: 9. Germline V CDR1 and CDR2: MDHEN, SYDVKM. The CDR3 is made up of 16 amino acids. The CDR3 DNA reads TGTGCCAGCAGACCTTTCGGGGACAGGGCGAACACTGAAGCTTTCTTT. Translation gives CASRPFGDRANTEAFF. Looking up the rest from reference TRBV28 and TRBJ1-1 gives the full variable domain: DVKVTQSSRYLVKRTGEKVFLECVQDMDHENMFWYRQDPGLGLRLIYFSYDVKMKEKGDIPEGYSVSREKKERFSLILESASTNQTSMYLCASRPFGDRANTEAFFGQGTRLTVV.

This chain links TRBV5-6 with TRBJ2-1; TRBD1 matches at 8 bases. The CDR3 covers 14 residues. The germline V gene has CDR1 SGHDT and CDR2 YYEEEE. The V segment lost 4 bases and the J segment 7 bases; nucleotides outside the gene matches: 7. The CDR3 sequence is CASSNGRGRNEQFF. DNA of the CDR3: TGTGCCAGCAGCAACGGCAGGGGGCGGAATGAGCAGTTCTTC.